These T cell receptor beta chains were read from a single sample in a study of T cell repertoires in cytomegalovirus infection. Their cognate antigens are unknown. From the reads, TCRdb called clonotypes with MiXCR, one entry per CDR3 protein. The sample lists some 110,000 distinct CDR3 sequences; roughly a third were seen once. Sequencing was performed on CD8+ T cells from cultured PBMCs, taken from culture after CMV antigen stimulation. The receptors stem from a human donor in good health (CMV status not recorded). Some clones in this sample may be carry-over from other donors' samples. Both conserved end residues are trimmed from each CDR3. The order of the fields is D gene, V gene, CDR3 protein. The D gene is left open where the match is weak.

d_gene: TRBD2; v_gene: TRBV5-1; CDR3aa: ASGEGSAPYEQY
d_gene: -; v_gene: TRBV3-1; CDR3aa: ASSQEGGVQFNEKLF
d_gene: -; v_gene: TRBV12-3/TRBV12-4; CDR3aa: ASSLGLEGGTQY
d_gene: TRBD1; v_gene: TRBV7-8; CDR3aa: ASSLAGTGGLTDLAGELF
d_gene: -; v_gene: TRBV7-2; CDR3aa: ASPDGLNTGELF
d_gene: TRBD1; v_gene: TRBV19; CDR3aa: ASSIGWETGGTEAF
d_gene: TRBD2; v_gene: TRBV4-1; CDR3aa: ASSQVATSGAQETQY
d_gene: -; v_gene: TRBV5-4; CDR3aa: ASFNGGGGSSYNEQF
d_gene: TRBD1; v_gene: TRBV4-1; CDR3aa: ASSFTGQGSYEQY
d_gene: TRBD1; v_gene: TRBV6-6; CDR3aa: ASVQGGPNEKLF
d_gene: -; v_gene: TRBV4-1; CDR3aa: ASSQPGTDTQY
d_gene: -; v_gene: TRBV7-6; CDR3aa: ASSFFDSGSTDTQY
d_gene: -; v_gene: TRBV11-2; CDR3aa: ASSPPTGDGYEKLF
d_gene: TRBD2; v_gene: TRBV6-8; CDR3aa: ASKGGLGGYEQY
d_gene: -; v_gene: TRBV7-2; CDR3aa: ASSLWDSNQPQH
d_gene: -; v_gene: TRBV7-2; CDR3aa: ATQDSYNEQF
d_gene: -; v_gene: TRBV7-2; CDR3aa: ASSQRDRRSYGYT
d_gene: TRBD2; v_gene: TRBV6-1; CDR3aa: ASSELRTSGYYNEQF
d_gene: -; v_gene: TRBV9; CDR3aa: ASSVGNFAGTDTQY
d_gene: -; v_gene: TRBV5-6; CDR3aa: ASSLRWTESQETQY
d_gene: TRBD2; v_gene: TRBV7-6; CDR3aa: ASSPPSGDYNEQF
d_gene: -; v_gene: TRBV7-8; CDR3aa: ASSLGYGNSNQPQH
d_gene: -; v_gene: TRBV6-5; CDR3aa: ASSSGTQRRQETQY
d_gene: -; v_gene: TRBV6-5; CDR3aa: ASSYSVPNTEAF
d_gene: -; v_gene: TRBV9; CDR3aa: ASSPRPKNRGTYTGELF
d_gene: TRBD1; v_gene: TRBV28; CDR3aa: ASSVGGAGNTIY
d_gene: -; v_gene: TRBV20-1; CDR3aa: SARRTGTYEQY
d_gene: -; v_gene: TRBV7-6; CDR3aa: ASSSNRDGNTEAF
d_gene: TRBD1; v_gene: TRBV29-1; CDR3aa: SAHRTGVYNEQF
d_gene: -; v_gene: TRBV2; CDR3aa: ASSEAVTMNTEAF
d_gene: -; v_gene: TRBV19; CDR3aa: ASSRGVLDTEAF
d_gene: -; v_gene: TRBV6-5; CDR3aa: ASSYLGQINSYNEQF
d_gene: TRBD1; v_gene: TRBV4-1; CDR3aa: ASSTRQGADTEAF
d_gene: TRBD2; v_gene: TRBV19; CDR3aa: ASSIGLAVTQETQY
d_gene: -; v_gene: TRBV6-5; CDR3aa: ASSYSISGATEAF
d_gene: TRBD1; v_gene: TRBV29-1; CDR3aa: SGQEGTANTEAF
d_gene: TRBD1; v_gene: TRBV29-1; CDR3aa: SVRADRDEAF
d_gene: TRBD2; v_gene: TRBV27; CDR3aa: ASSTAGGPYNEQF
d_gene: TRBD1; v_gene: TRBV7-9; CDR3aa: ASSPRQGPVEETQY
d_gene: -; v_gene: TRBV4-1; CDR3aa: ASSQIIGGSVGNEQF
d_gene: -; v_gene: TRBV5-5; CDR3aa: ASSQFADFGNEQF
d_gene: -; v_gene: TRBV19; CDR3aa: ASRGRENTEAF
d_gene: TRBD1; v_gene: TRBV4-1; CDR3aa: ASSQTGQGNTIY